Listed here are 5 T cell receptor beta chains from one sample, sequenced in a study of control samples from healthy donors and cancer patients. Measured with immunoSEQ multiplex PCR; TCRdb has only the in-frame clones, and not every one. The profile shows 350,000 to 450,000 clones, 80% to 95% of them singletons. Material: PBMCs. These receptor sequences come from a man aged 35-49 years with head and neck cancer.

The CDR3 loop reads CASSYASGTGGLANEKLFF. The CDR3 DNA is TGTGCCAGCAGCTATGCCTCCGGGACAGGGGGCTTGGCTAATGAAAAACTGTTTTTT. The chain employs TRBV5-6 and TRBJ1-4; 12 nucleotides match TRBD1. Trimming at V came to 3 bases and at J to 3 bases, leaving 12 bases not matched to a gene. Germline values: CDR1 SGHDT, CDR2 YYEEEE. CDR3 length: 19 amino acids.

This clone was observed a single time. The V gene is TRBV14, the J gene TRBJ1-1; D might be TRBD1 (6 bases). CDR1 is SGHDN, CDR2 FVKESK, per germline. Trimming pared 0 bases from V and 5 bases from J, leaving 16 bases between. The CDR3 spans 16 residues. The CDR3 sequence is CASSQEIGGMGTEAFF. For the CDR3, the DNA is TGTGCCAGCAGCCAAGAAATAGGGGGTATGGGGACTGAAGCTTTCTTT.

The gene calls are TRBV20-1 and TRBJ1-1; the D gene is possibly TRBD1 (6 bases). Between the trimmed V and J ends, which lost 3 bases and 1 base, there was a span of 15 bases. The germline V gene encodes CDR1 DFQATT and CDR2 SNEGSKA (reference sequence). This CDR3 has 15 amino acids. CDR3 in DNA: TGCAGTGCTAGTGGACAGCAAGGGAGGAACACTGAAGCTTTCTTT. This codes for CSASGQQGRNTEAFF.

The genes are TRBV20-1 and TRBJ2-1; 10 bases map to TRBD2. This CDR3 comprises 11 residues. Germline V gene lookup returns CDR1 DFQATT and CDR2 SNEGSKA (reference sequence). The CDR3, as DNA: TGCAGCCAAGGCCTAGCGGGAGTCCAGTTCTTC. Encoded protein: CSQGLAGVQFF.

The V and J genes are TRBV18 and TRBJ1-1, with D unclear. CDR1 is KGHSH, CDR2 LQKENI, per germline. The CDR3 totals 12 residues. V lost 1 base to trimming and J lost 6 bases, with 6 bases between them. The CDR3 protein is CASSPRRSEAFF. As DNA, the CDR3 is TGTGCCAGCTCACCACGAAGATCTGAAGCTTTCTTT.